This note documents a single TCR beta chain sequence. Its cognate antigen is unknown. This entry comes from a study of T cell repertoires in cytomegalovirus infection. TCRdb itself ran the reads through MiXCR, one entry per CDR3 protein. In the table there are some 590,000 distinct CDR3 sequences, about 39% of which are singletons. The CDR3 is 14 residues long. V was pared by 5 bases and J by 4 bases, with 12 bases between. The rearrangement links TRBV12-3 or TRBV12-4 to TRBJ2-1; perhaps TRBD2 as D (6 bases). Sequences were derived from cultured PBMCs, sampled from culture after CMV antigen stimulation. The receptor was isolated from a human donor in good health (CMV status not recorded). Some clones in this sample may be carry-over from other donors' samples. The CDR3 spells CASSIRETYNEQFF. CDR3 nucleotide sequence: TGTGCCAGCAGTATCCGGGAGACTTACAATGAGCAGTTCTTC.